In this sample, the clone carrying this T cell receptor beta chain turned up once. Its antigen is as yet unknown. The data were taken from a study of T-cell memory formation after mild COVID-19. Study as a whole: TCR clusters were mostly donor specific. Study outcomes and limitations: Pre-infection memory showed some responding clones, and this suggested that cross-reactive memory joined. Chiefly within CM and EM were the contracting CD4+ clones; CD8+ ones were within EMRA. SARS-CoV-2 specificity of second-wave clones peaking day 37 was unconfirmed.

MiXCR, applied by TCRdb to the 5' RACE reads, yields one record per CDR3 protein. The sample carries roughly 320,000 distinct CDR3 sequences, 28% recorded once. The J segment lost 8 bases and the V segment lost 6 bases, leaving 4 bases of the junction unmatched. The CDR3 loop spans 13 amino acids. The sequenced material came from PBMCs or a T cell subset sorted from them (not recorded which). The V gene is TRBV12-3 or TRBV12-4, the J gene TRBJ1-2, with 12 bases identical to TRBD1. The sequence derives from an adult woman who had mild COVID-19 (a few samples of this study predate the infection). Cell type and time point are not known. In DNA, the CDR3 is TGTGCCAGCAGAGGGACAGGGGGCGGGGGCTACACCTTC. Residues: CASRGTGGGGYTF.